The 30 T cell receptor beta chains given below trace back to one sample, sequenced in a study of T cells after yellow fever vaccination. In TCRdb, the 5' RACE reads were re-called with MiXCR into one record per CDR3 protein. This sample has 250,000 to 400,000 distinct CDR3 sequences; 3.5% to 4.5% occur once, and the top ten carry 15% to 20%. The sample here was PBMCs, taken 15 days after the yellow fever booster vaccination. These receptors were obtained from a man aged 18 to 30 who received the YFV17D yellow fever vaccine.

This clonotype came up a few times. This sequence joins TRBV12-3 or TRBV12-4 and TRBJ1-4; D is possibly TRBD1 (6 bases). The V gene lost 5 bases and the J gene lost 0 bases, with 7 bases spanning the gap. This CDR3 region has 14 residues. CDR3 loop: CASSGQTTNEKLFF. CDR3 nucleotides: TGTGCCAGCAGTGGACAGACAACTAATGAAAAACTGTTTTTT.

At least ten counts were recorded for this clonotype. The V and J genes are TRBV4-1 and TRBJ1-1; 7 nucleotides line up with TRBD1. Germline CDR1 reads MGHRA; CDR2 reads YSYEKL. V shed 0 bases and J 5 bases; nucleotides not matched to a gene: 9. The CDR3 has 16 amino acids. Written as DNA, the CDR3 is TGCGCCAGCAGCCAAGATGGGCAGGGGGTGCGGACTGAAGCTTTCTTT. As protein: CASSQDGQGVRTEAFF.

The chain employs TRBV24-1 and TRBJ1-1, with D unclear. V dropped 7 bases and J dropped 2 bases, with 10 bases sitting between them. Per germline, CDR1 KGHDR and CDR2 SFDVKD. This CDR3 spans 13 amino acids. The CDR3 nucleotides are TGTGCCACCAGGGACGACCAAAACACTGAAGCTTTCTTT. Residues: CATRDDQNTEAFF.

This clonotype came up many times. The genes are TRBV6-2 or TRBV6-3 and TRBJ2-4; the match to TRBD1 covers 8 bases. The junction had 10 bases not matched to a gene; V was cut back by 7 bases and J by 8 bases. The CDR3 consists of 14 residues. The germline V gene encodes CDR1 MNHEY and CDR2 SVGEGT. The CDR3 DNA reads TGTGCCAGCAAGCCGGACAGGGTGGGGGACATTCAGTACTTC. Its translation: CASKPDRVGDIQYF.

This clonotype was detected only a few times. The chain couples TRBV4-3 to TRBJ2-2, with 7 nucleotides matching TRBD2. This CDR3 comprises 18 residues. J lost 3 bases, V lost 0 bases, and 10 bases had no gene match. Germline V gene lookup returns CDR1 LGHNA and CDR2 YSLEER. The CDR3 DNA sequence: TGCGCCAGCAGCCAAGATTGGGAGGGTCGGATGGACACCGGGGAGCTGTTTTTT. Encoded protein: CASSQDWEGRMDTGELFF.

The chain uses TRBV29-1 and TRBJ2-3; 7 nucleotides align to TRBD2. Germline V gene data show CDR1 as SQVTM and CDR2 as ANQGSEA. The V gene end was trimmed by 8 bases and the J gene end by 4 bases; junction bases not matched to a gene: 15. This CDR3 spans 15 amino acids. In nucleotides, the CDR3 is TGCAGCTCGGATGGGCTGGGGGAGGGTTCAGATACGCAGTATTTT. Amino acids: CSSDGLGEGSDTQYF.

This clonotype has at least ten counts. The chain carries TRBV6-5 and TRBJ2-7; D is uncertain. The CDR3 runs to 16 residues. CDR1 and CDR2 from the germline V gene are MNHEY and SVGAGI. V was shortened by 0 bases and J by 0 bases, with 12 bases between the two germline ends. This CDR3 is CASSYSILGSSYEQYF. The DNA for the CDR3 is TGTGCCAGCAGTTACTCGATATTAGGAAGCTCCTACGAGCAGTACTTC.

At least ten counts were recorded for this clonotype. The chain carries TRBV7-9 and TRBJ1-1, with D perhaps TRBD1 (5 bases). Trimming pared 4 bases from V and 6 bases from J, leaving 15 bases between. The CDR3 contains 14 residues. Germline V CDR1 and CDR2: SEHNR, FQNEAQ (reference sequence). CDR3 sequence reads: CASSSPDRGPEAFF. The CDR3 DNA reads TGTGCCAGCAGCTCCCCAGATCGGGGCCCTGAAGCTTTCTTT.

The genes are TRBV6-2 or TRBV6-3 and TRBJ2-1; no clear D. CDR1 MNHEY and CDR2 SVGEGT come from the germline V gene. The CDR3 extends over 12 amino acids. V lost 2 bases to trimming and J lost 7 bases, with 6 bases between them. The CDR3 bases are TGTGCCAGCAGTTACGTCAGGAATGAGCAGTTCTTC. Its protein product is CASSYVRNEQFF.

This clonotype has only a few counts. The chain couples TRBV6-6 to TRBJ2-1; no clear D gene. This CDR3 is built from 15 residues. From germline, CDR1 is MNHNY and CDR2 SVGAGI (reference sequence). Trimming removed 6 bases from V and 2 bases from J, with 14 bases in between. The CDR3 here is CASRPRTEPYNEQFF. In nucleotides, the CDR3 is TGTGCCAGCAGGCCAAGGACGGAACCCTACAATGAGCAGTTCTTC.

The chain has TRBV23-1 and TRBJ2-7; D gene uncertain. TRBV23-1 qualifies as an ORF whose function is uncertain. There are 18 residues in the CDR3. Trimming shortened V by 0 bases and J by 0 bases, and 18 bases separated the two germline ends. For the CDR3, the DNA is TGCGCCAGCAGTCAATCTGCGCGAAACAGTGATAGCTCCTACGAGCAGTACGTC. Translating it yields CASSQSARNSDSSYEQYV.

This clonotype has at least ten counts. J is TRBJ2-3 and V is TRBV7-3; 11 positions agree with TRBD1. The CDR3 is made up of 16 amino acids. Germline V lookup: CDR1 SGHTA, CDR2 FQGTGA. With 3 bases clipped from V and 6 bases from J, the junction kept 8 bases outside the gene matches. CDR3 amino acids: CASSLTRDRGSDTQYF. The DNA of the CDR3 is TGTGCCAGCAGCTTGACCCGGGACAGGGGGTCGGATACGCAGTATTTT. The entire variable domain, with the rest obtained from reference TRBV7-3 and TRBJ2-3, is as follows: GAGVSQTPSNKVTEKGKYVELRCDPISGHTALYWYRQSLGQGPEFLIYFQGTGAADDSGLPNDRFFAVRPEGSVSTLKIQRTERGDSAVYLCASSLTRDRGSDTQYFGPGTRLTVL.

V usage is TRBV9 and J usage is TRBJ2-1; a possible D gene is TRBD2 (6 bases). Germline CDR1 reads SGDLS; CDR2 reads YYNGEE. The CDR3 length is 15 residues. V shed 4 bases and J shed 7 bases, with 18 bases lying between them. This CDR3 is CASSSMRDGRNEQFF. The CDR3, as DNA: TGTGCCAGCAGCTCCATGCGGGATGGGAGAAATGAGCAGTTCTTC.

A few counts support this clonotype. V is TRBV6-5 and J is TRBJ2-7; 7 bases align to TRBD2. V dropped 5 bases and J dropped 2; count of bases not matched to a gene: 9. Per germline, CDR1 MNHEY and CDR2 SVGAGI. The CDR3 spans 15 residues. CDR3 sequence (DNA): TGTGCCAGCAGTCTAGGGGCGGGGGTACCCTACGAGCAGTACTTC. It yields the protein CASSLGAGVPYEQYF.

This clonotype was seen only a few times. This chain joins TRBV18 and TRBJ2-1; no firm D call. The CDR3 runs 12 residues. V was cut by 4 bases and J by 8 bases, with 9 bases left in between. The germline V gene encodes CDR1 KGHSH and CDR2 LQKENI. The CDR3 nucleotides are TGTGCCAGCTCACTCCAGTGGGATGAGCAGTTCTTC. Protein sequence: CASSLQWDEQFF.

This clonotype occurred many times. The V and J genes are TRBV20-1 and TRBJ2-3; D possibly corresponds to TRBD2 (6 bases). Germline values: CDR1 DFQATT, CDR2 SNEGSKA (reference sequence). V lost 6 bases to trimming and J lost 6 bases, with 19 bases between them. The CDR3 is 14 amino acids. The CDR3 bases are TGCAGTGCGAGCACAACGCGGGGTGGCGATACGCAGTATTTT. Its translation: CSASTTRGGDTQYF.

This clonotype was seen a few times. The rearrangement links TRBV11-2 to TRBJ1-2, with 9 nucleotides matching TRBD1. Germline CDR1 is SGHAT and CDR2 is FQNNGV. J was trimmed by 3 bases and V by 3 bases; bases with no gene match: 11. This CDR3 is built from 17 residues. CDR3 sequence reads: CASSFRTGGGLDYGYTF. DNA of the CDR3: TGTGCCAGCAGCTTTCGAACAGGGGGCGGATTGGACTATGGCTACACCTTC.

This clonotype was counted only a few times. V is TRBV6-5 and J is TRBJ2-3; tentatively, D is TRBD1 (5 bases). The germline CDR1 and CDR2 sequences are MNHEY and SVGAGI. This CDR3 is built from 14 residues. V was trimmed by 2 bases and J by 3 bases, leaving 9 bases between them. The CDR3 loop is CASSYKGKTDTQYF. The CDR3 bases are TGTGCCAGCAGTTACAAGGGGAAGACAGATACGCAGTATTTT.

The table lists this clonotype with a few counts. The rearrangement joins TRBV12-3 or TRBV12-4 to TRBJ2-7, with 12 bases fitting TRBD2. The length of the CDR3 is 15 residues. J lost 2 bases, V lost 1 base, and 0 bases had no gene match. The CDR3 bases are TGTGCCAGCAGTTTAGGGACTAGCGGGGCCTACGAGCAGTACTTC. Translation: CASSLGTSGAYEQYF.

This sequence joins TRBV5-1 and TRBJ2-2; 9 positions match TRBD2. V was pared by 1 base and J by 0 bases, with 10 bases of the junction left unmatched. The CDR3 consists of 19 residues. Germline CDR1 is SGHRS and CDR2 is YFSETQ. This chain's CDR3 is CASSLKGTSGYSNTGELFF. In DNA, the CDR3 is TGCGCCAGCAGCTTGAAAGGTACTAGCGGGTACTCGAACACCGGGGAGCTGTTTTTT.

This clonotype was seen ten or more times. The chain is built from TRBV12-3 or TRBV12-4 and TRBJ1-6; 9 positions match TRBD1. The CDR3 contains 14 residues. With 7 bases clipped from V and 9 bases from J, the junction kept 7 bases outside the gene matches. The CDR3 region is CASTRTGDGSPLHF. CDR3 in DNA: TGTGCCAGCACCAGGACAGGGGATGGTTCACCCCTCCACTTT.

In its sample, this clonotype was seen many times. The V call is TRBV11-2, the J call TRBJ2-5, with D possibly TRBD1 on 5 matching bases. This CDR3 is built from 12 residues. Trimming took 7 bases from V and 9 from J, leaving 15 bases between them. In germline, CDR1 is SGHAT, CDR2 FQNNGV. The CDR3 region is CASIQGAGAQYF. The CDR3 region has the DNA TGTGCCAGCATTCAAGGGGCTGGGGCCCAGTACTTC.

In its sample, this clonotype was seen many times. V and J are TRBV12-3 or TRBV12-4 and TRBJ2-3; 8 bases align to TRBD1. The V and J ends lost 4 bases and 7 bases, in that order; junction bases with no gene match: 16. This CDR3 is built from 17 residues. The CDR3 protein is CASSWEQGGLNWNTQYF. CDR3 sequence (DNA): TGTGCCAGCAGTTGGGAACAGGGGGGCCTTAATTGGAATACGCAGTATTTT.

This rearrangement joins TRBV12-3 or TRBV12-4 to TRBJ1-5; D is ambiguous. V shed 5 bases and J shed 12 bases, with 14 bases lying between them. This CDR3 comprises 12 residues. This CDR3 is CASSEGLHVQHF. CDR3 in DNA: TGTGCCAGCAGTGAGGGTCTCCATGTCCAGCATTTT.

Concerning this clonotype: Just one base apart from a much larger clone, this may be a read error. V gene TRBV4-3 combines with J gene TRBJ2-1; D is undetermined. CDR1 is LGHNA, CDR2 YSLEER, per germline. The CDR3 is 13 residues long. The V end lost 1 base, the J end lost 12 bases, and 13 bases lay between the germline ends. As DNA, the CDR3 is TGCGCCAGCAGCCAAGTCGAGCGTCATGTGCAGTTCTTC. This encodes CASSQVERHVQFF.

This clonotype has at least ten counts. V gene TRBV24-1 combines with J gene TRBJ2-5, with TRBD2 matching over 8 bases. V was clipped by 2 bases and J by 5 bases; unmatched bases: 6. The germline gives CDR1 KGHDR, CDR2 SFDVKD. The CDR3 loop spans 15 amino acids. Here the CDR3 reads CATSDSAGGGETQYF. CDR3 in DNA: TGTGCCACCAGTGATTCCGCGGGCGGGGGGGAGACCCAGTACTTC.

The table lists this clonotype with a few counts. V is TRBV28 and J is TRBJ2-3; possibly TRBD1 or TRBD2 for D (5 bases each). The CDR3 has 14 residues. Per the germline V gene, CDR1 is MDHEN and CDR2 is SYDVKM. V lost 7 bases and J 6 bases, leaving 17 bases between the germline ends. DNA for the CDR3: TGTGCCAGCAACCCCTCGTCCGAGGGGGATACGCAGTATTTT. Translation gives CASNPSSEGDTQYF.

The chain carries TRBV6-6 and TRBJ1-5; weak D call: TRBD1 (5 bases). V shed 4 bases and J shed 6 bases, with 10 bases lying between them. Germline V gene data show CDR1 as MNHNY and CDR2 as SVGAGI (reference sequence). This CDR3 contains 13 residues. The CDR3 DNA reads TGTGCCAGCAGTTTGCAGGGTCGTCAGCCCCAGCATTTT. Protein sequence: CASSLQGRQPQHF.

This clonotype has a count of ten or more. This rearrangement joins TRBV3-1 to TRBJ1-4; no clear D gene. The CDR3 extends over 16 amino acids. V dropped 0 bases and J dropped 2 bases, with 10 bases sitting between them. The germline V gene encodes CDR1 LGHDT and CDR2 YNNKEL (reference sequence). CDR3 nucleotide sequence: TGTGCCAGCAGCCAAGATTCAAACCCCACTAATGAAAAACTGTTTTTT. This translates into CASSQDSNPTNEKLFF.

This clonotype came up a few times. The genes are TRBV7-9 and TRBJ1-5, with 11 nucleotides matching TRBD1. V was clipped by 4 bases and J by 3 bases; unmatched bases: 8. Germline CDR1 is SEHNR and CDR2 is FQNEAQ (reference sequence). This CDR3 has 17 amino acids. The CDR3 DNA is TGTGCCAGCAGCTCCGGACAGGGGGCGATCGACAATCAGCCCCAGCATTTT. Encoded protein: CASSSGQGAIDNQPQHF.